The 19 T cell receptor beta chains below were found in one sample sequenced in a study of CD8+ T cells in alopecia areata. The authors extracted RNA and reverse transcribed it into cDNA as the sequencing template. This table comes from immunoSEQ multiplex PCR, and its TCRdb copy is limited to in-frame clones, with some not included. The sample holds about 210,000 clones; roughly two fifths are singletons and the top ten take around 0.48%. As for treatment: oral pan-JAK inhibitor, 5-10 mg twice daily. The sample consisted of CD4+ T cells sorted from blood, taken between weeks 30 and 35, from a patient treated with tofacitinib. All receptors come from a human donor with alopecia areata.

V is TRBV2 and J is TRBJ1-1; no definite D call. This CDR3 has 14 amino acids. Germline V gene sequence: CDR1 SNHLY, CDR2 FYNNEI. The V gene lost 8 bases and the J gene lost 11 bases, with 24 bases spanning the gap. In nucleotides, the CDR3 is TGTGCCAGCCGCCCCCAAATCACCATCGCCGGGGCTTTCTTT. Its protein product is CASRPQITIAGAFF. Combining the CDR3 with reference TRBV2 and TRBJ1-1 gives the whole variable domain EPEVTQTPSHQVTQMGQEVILRCVPISNHLYFYWYRQILGQKVEFLVSFYNNEISEKSEIFDDQFSVERPDGSNFTLKIRSTKLEDSAMYFCASRPQITIAGAFFGQGTRLTVV.

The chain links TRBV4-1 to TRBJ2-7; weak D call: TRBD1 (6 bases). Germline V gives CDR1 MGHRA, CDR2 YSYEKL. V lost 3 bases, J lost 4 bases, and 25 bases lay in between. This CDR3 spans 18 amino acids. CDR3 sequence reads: CASSQLNRERGFNYEQYF. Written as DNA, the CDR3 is TGCGCCAGCAGCCAGCTAAACAGGGAAAGGGGGTTTAATTACGAGCAGTACTTC.

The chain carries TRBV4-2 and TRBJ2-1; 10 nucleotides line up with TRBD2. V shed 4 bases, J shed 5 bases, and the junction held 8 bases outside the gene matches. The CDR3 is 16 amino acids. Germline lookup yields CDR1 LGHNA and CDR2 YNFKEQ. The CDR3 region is CASSLLSGGADNEQFF. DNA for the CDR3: TGTGCCAGCAGCCTTCTCAGCGGGGGGGCGGACAATGAGCAGTTCTTC.

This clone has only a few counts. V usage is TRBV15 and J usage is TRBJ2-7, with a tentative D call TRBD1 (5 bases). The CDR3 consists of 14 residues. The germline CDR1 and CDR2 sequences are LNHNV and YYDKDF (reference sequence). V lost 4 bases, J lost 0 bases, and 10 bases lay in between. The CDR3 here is CATSTYDSSYEQYF. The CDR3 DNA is TGTGCCACCAGCACCTATGACAGCTCCTACGAGCAGTACTTC.

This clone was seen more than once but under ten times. CDR3 nucleotide sequence: TGTGCCAGCAGAAAACTCTCCGGGAACACTGAAGCTTTCTTT. Amino acid sequence: CASRKLSGNTEAFF. The chain uses TRBV2 and TRBJ1-1; D is undetermined. Germline V gives CDR1 SNHLY, CDR2 FYNNEI. The CDR3 runs to 14 residues. V lost 6 bases and J 1 base, leaving 12 bases between the germline ends.

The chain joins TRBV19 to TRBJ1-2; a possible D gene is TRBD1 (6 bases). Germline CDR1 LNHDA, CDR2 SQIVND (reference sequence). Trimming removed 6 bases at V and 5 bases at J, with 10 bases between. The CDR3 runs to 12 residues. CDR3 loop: CASRPGTYGYTF. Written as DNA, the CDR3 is TGTGCCAGTAGGCCAGGGACATATGGCTACACCTTC.

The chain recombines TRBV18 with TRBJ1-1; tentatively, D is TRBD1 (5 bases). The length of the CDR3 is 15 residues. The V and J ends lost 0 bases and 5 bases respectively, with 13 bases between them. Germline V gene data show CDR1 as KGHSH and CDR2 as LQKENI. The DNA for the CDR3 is TGTGCCAGCTCACCACCGAACTTACCAGGGACTGAAGCTTTCTTT. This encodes CASSPPNLPGTEAFF.

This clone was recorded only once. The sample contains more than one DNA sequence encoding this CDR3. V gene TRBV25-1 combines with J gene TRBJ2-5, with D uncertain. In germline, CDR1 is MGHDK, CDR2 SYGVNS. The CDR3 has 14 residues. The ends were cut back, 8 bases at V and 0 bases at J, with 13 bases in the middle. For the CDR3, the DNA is TGTGCCAGCGGTCGGACCCGGTACCAAGAGACCCAGTACTTC. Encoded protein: CASGRTRYQETQYF. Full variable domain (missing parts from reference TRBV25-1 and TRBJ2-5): EADIYQTPRYLVIGTGKKITLECSQTMGHDKMYWYQQDPGMELHLIHYSYGVNSTEKGDLSSESTVSRIRTEHFPLTLESARPSHTSQYLCASGRTRYQETQYFGPGTRLLVL.

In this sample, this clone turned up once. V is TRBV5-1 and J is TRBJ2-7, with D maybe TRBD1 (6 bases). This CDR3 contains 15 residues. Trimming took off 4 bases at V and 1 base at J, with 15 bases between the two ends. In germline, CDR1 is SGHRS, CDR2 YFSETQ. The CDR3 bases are TGCGCCAGCAGCCCCCAGGGGCAAACATCCTACGAGCAGTACTTC. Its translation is CASSPQGQTSYEQYF.

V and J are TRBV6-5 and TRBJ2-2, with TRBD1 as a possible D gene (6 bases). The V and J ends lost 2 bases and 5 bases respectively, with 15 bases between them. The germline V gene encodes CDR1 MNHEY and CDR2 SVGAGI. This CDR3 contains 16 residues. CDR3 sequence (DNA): TGTGCCAGCAGTTACGGGGGCGCGTCTGGGACCGGGGAGCTGTTTTTT. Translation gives CASSYGGASGTGELFF.

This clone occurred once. CDR3 sequence (DNA): TGTGCCAGCAGTGAAGTAGCAGGGGAGGCTCGAGGAGATGGCTACACCTTC. It is translated as CASSEVAGEARGDGYTF. The chain recombines TRBV25-1 with TRBJ1-2; tentatively, D is TRBD1 (6 bases). Germline CDR1 reads MGHDK; CDR2 reads SYGVNS. V was trimmed by 2 bases and J by 6 bases, leaving 22 bases between them. The CDR3 consists of 17 residues.

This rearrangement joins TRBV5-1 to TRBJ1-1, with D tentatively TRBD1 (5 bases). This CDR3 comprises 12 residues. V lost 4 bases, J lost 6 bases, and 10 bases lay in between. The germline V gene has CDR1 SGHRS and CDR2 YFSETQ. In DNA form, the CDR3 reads TGCGCCAGCAGCCGGGGACTTGCTGAAGCTTTCTTT. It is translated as CASSRGLAEAFF.

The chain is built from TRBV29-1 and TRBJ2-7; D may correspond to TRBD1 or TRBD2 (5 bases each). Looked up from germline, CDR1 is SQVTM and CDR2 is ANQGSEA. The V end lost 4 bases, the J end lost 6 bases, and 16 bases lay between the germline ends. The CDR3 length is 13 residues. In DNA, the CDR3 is TGCAGCGTTGCTCGTATACTGGGGACCGAGCAGTACTTC. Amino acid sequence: CSVARILGTEQYF.

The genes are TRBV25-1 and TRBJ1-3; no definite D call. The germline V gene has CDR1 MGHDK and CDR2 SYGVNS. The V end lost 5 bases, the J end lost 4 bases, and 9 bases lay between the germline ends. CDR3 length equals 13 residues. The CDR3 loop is CASSRMVGNTIYF. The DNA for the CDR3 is TGTGCCAGCAGTAGAATGGTAGGAAACACCATATATTTT.

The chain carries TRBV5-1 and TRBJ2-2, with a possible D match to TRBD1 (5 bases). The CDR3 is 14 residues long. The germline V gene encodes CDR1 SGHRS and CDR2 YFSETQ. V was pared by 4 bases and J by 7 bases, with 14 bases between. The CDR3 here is CASSNQGFDGELFF. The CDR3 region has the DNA TGCGCCAGCAGCAACCAGGGATTCGACGGGGAGCTGTTTTTT.

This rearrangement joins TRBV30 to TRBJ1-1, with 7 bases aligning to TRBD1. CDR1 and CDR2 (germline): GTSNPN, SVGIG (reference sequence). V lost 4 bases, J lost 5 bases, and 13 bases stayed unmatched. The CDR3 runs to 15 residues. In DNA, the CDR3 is TGTGCCTGGACAAGACAGGGCACGGGGAGGACTGAAGCTTTCTTT. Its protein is CAWTRQGTGRTEAFF. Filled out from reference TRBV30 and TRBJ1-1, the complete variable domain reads SQTIHQWPATLVQPVGSPLSLECTVEGTSNPNLYWYRQAAGRGLQLLFYSVGIGQISSEVPQNLSASRPQDRQFILSSKKLLLSDSGFYLCAWTRQGTGRTEAFFGQGTRLTVV.

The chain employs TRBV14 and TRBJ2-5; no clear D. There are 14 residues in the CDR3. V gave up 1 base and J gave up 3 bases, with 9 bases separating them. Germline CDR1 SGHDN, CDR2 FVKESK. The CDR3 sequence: CASSQVSYKETQYF. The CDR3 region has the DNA TGTGCCAGCAGCCAAGTCAGTTACAAAGAGACCCAGTACTTC.

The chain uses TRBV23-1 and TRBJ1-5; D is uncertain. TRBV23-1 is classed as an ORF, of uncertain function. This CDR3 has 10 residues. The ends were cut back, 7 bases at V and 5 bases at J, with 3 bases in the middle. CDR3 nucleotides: TGCGCCAGCACCTATCAGCCCCAGCATTTT. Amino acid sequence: CASTYQPQHF.

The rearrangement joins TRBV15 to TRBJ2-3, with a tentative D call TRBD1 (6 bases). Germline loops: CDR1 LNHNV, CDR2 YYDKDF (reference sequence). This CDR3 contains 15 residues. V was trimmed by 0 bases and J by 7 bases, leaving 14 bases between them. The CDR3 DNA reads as TGTGCCACCAGCAGAGACCCTGGGACACCATATACGCAGTATTTT. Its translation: CATSRDPGTPYTQYF.